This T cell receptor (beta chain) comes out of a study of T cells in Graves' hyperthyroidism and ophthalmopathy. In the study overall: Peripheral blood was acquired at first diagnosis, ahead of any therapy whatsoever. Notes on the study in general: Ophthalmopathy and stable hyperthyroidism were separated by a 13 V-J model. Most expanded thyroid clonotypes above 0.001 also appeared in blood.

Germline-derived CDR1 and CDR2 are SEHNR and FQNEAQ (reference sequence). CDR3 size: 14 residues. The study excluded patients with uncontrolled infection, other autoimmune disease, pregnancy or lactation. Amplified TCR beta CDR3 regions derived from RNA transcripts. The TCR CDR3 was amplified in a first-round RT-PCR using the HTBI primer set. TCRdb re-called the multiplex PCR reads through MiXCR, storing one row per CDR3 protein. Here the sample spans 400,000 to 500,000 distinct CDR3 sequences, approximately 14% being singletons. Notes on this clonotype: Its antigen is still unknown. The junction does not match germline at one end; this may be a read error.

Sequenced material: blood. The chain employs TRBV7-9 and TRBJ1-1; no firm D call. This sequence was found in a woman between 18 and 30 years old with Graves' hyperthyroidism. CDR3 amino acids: CASSLIGLNTEAFF. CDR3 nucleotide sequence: TGCGCCAGCAGCTTAATTGGCCTGAACACTGAAGCTTTCTTT. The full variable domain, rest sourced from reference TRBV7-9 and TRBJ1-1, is DTGVSQNPRHKITKRGQNVTFRCDPISEHNRLYWYRQTLGQGPEFLTYFQNEAQLEKSRLLSDRFSAERPKGSFSTLEIQRTEQGDSAMYLCASSLIGLNTEAFFGQGTRLTVV.